A selection of T cell receptor beta chains follows, all from one sample in a study of blood T cell repertoires in COVID-19. Only in-frame clones appear in the TCRdb table, and some are missing; sequencing was by immunoSEQ multiplex PCR. Of over 95,000 clones in the sample, roughly 80% were seen once. Sequences were obtained from peripheral blood. Receptor source: a man aged 50 to 59 with acute or convalescent COVID-19. Each CDR3 is given with its conserved first and last residue. D genes are given only for firm matches. Expanded clones are given a class, and other clones once, few, many or no size at all.

d_call j_call cdr3_length v_call clone_size cdr3_aa cdr3_nt
TRBD2 TRBJ2-5 17 TRBV4-2 - CASSQGRGLAGQETQYF TGTGCCAGCAGCCAGGGGAGGGGACTAGCGGGCCAAGAGACCCAGTACTTC
TRBD1 TRBJ1-3 16 TRBV11-2 once CASSPHRGSSGNTIYF TGTGCCAGCAGCCCGCACAGGGGTAGCTCTGGAAACACCATATATTTT
TRBD2 TRBJ2-7 13 TRBV5-1 - CASSLGLADEQYF TGCGCCAGCAGCTTGGGACTAGCGGACGAGCAGTACTTC
- TRBJ2-1 13 TRBV5-4 - CASSLVPGNEQFF TGTGCCAGCAGCTTGGTCCCCGGGAATGAGCAGTTCTTC
- TRBJ2-7 13 TRBV6-1 - CASSEGSSYEQYF TGTGCCAGCAGTGAGGGGAGTTCCTACGAGCAGTACTTC
TRBD1 TRBJ2-1 13 TRBV6-5 - CASSGDRGQKQFF TGTGCCAGCAGCGGGGACAGGGGGCAAAAGCAGTTCTTC
- TRBJ2-3 16 TRBV11-3 - CASSTYRGGGTDTQYF TGTGCCAGCAGCACCTATAGGGGCGGGGGCACAGATACGCAGTATTTT
TRBD1 TRBJ2-7 16 TRBV5-4 once CASSSNPGQRISEQYF TGTGCCAGCAGCTCTAATCCGGGACAGAGGATCTCCGAGCAGTACTTC
TRBD1 TRBJ1-4 15 TRBV27 - CASSSGQGEVGKLFF TGTGCCAGCAGTTCTGGACAGGGAGAGGTAGGAAAACTGTTTTTT
- TRBJ2-3 13 TRBV27 - CASSSRRVGPQYF TGTGCCAGCAGTTCCCGCAGGGTGGGGCCGCAGTATTTT
TRBD1 TRBJ2-7 15 TRBV5-1 - CASSVWTGDSYEQYF TGCGCCAGCAGCGTTTGGACAGGGGATTCCTACGAGCAGTACTTC
- TRBJ1-3 13 TRBV10-3 once CAIVQGSGNTIYF TGTGCCATCGTGCAGGGCTCTGGAAACACCATATATTTT
- TRBJ2-3 16 TRBV6-5 - CASSYGRISSTDTQYF TGTGCCAGCAGTTACGGCAGGATTTCTAGCACAGATACGCAGTATTTT
- TRBJ1-2 16 TRBV6-1 - CASSESFGGQYYGYTF TGTGCCAGCAGTGAATCTTTCGGGGGGCAGTACTATGGCTACACCTTC
- TRBJ1-2 16 TRBV11-2 once CASSLDGGPGHYGYTF TGTGCCAGCAGCCTCGACGGAGGGCCAGGGCACTATGGCTACACCTTC
- TRBJ1-1 13 TRBV24-1 - CATSDSRETEAFF TGTGCCACCAGTGATTCGAGGGAAACGGAAGCTTTCTTT
- TRBJ1-4 14 TRBV6-5 - CASTRSGRDEKLFF TGTGCCAGCACCAGATCGGGGAGGGACGAAAAACTGTTTTTT
- TRBJ2-3 15 TRBV24-1 - CATSDSPWGGAPQYF TGTGCCACCAGTGACAGTCCCTGGGGGGGGGCTCCGCAGTATTTT
- TRBJ1-5 14 TRBV28 - CASSPPPGNQPQHF TGTGCCAGCAGTCCCCCGCCGGGCAATCAGCCCCAGCATTTT
- TRBJ2-1 15 TRBV4-1 once CASSQASGVNNEQFF TGCGCCAGCAGCCAAGCCAGCGGAGTCAACAATGAGCAGTTCTTC
TRBD1 TRBJ1-5 15 TRBV28 - CASSLGTDSNQPQHF TGTGCCAGCAGTTTAGGGACAGATAGCAATCAGCCCCAGCATTTT
- TRBJ1-4 18 TRBV7-9 - CVDPLGPPAGGAGEKLFF TGTGTCGACCCCTTAGGCCCCCCCGCGGGGGGCGCGGGGGAAAAACTGTTTTTT
TRBD1 TRBJ1-2 13 TRBV6-4 - CASSQDRGGGYTF TGTGCCAGCAGTCAGGACAGGGGAGGTGGCTACACCTTC
TRBD1 TRBJ1-1 16 TRBV7-8 - CASSPRDRDLNTEAFF TGTGCCAGCAGCCCCCGGGACAGGGATTTGAACACTGAAGCTTTCTTT
- TRBJ1-4 14 TRBV18 - CASSPTTTGEKLFF TGTGCCAGCTCACCTACGACGACGGGAGAAAAACTGTTTTTT
- TRBJ1-4 15 TRBV7-8 - CASSLYGPQGEKLFF TGTGCCAGCAGCTTATACGGTCCCCAGGGGGAAAAACTGTTTTTT
- TRBJ2-4 15 TRBV19 - CASHEGSLAKNIQYF TGTGCCAGTCATGAGGGCTCACTAGCCAAAAACATTCAGTACTTC
- TRBJ2-1 15 TRBV30 few CAWSVGVGYYNEQFF TGTGCCTGGAGTGTAGGGGTGGGTTATTACAATGAGCAGTTCTTC
TRBD1 TRBJ2-3 16 TRBV9 - CASSVTTGTATDTQYF TGTGCCAGCAGCGTAACTACTGGGACAGCGACAGATACGCAGTATTTT
TRBD1 TRBJ2-1 16 TRBV6-6 few CASSPRTGSRYNEQFF TGTGCCAGCAGTCCGCGGACAGGCTCCAGGTACAATGAGCAGTTCTTC
- TRBJ1-2 12 TRBV20-1 - CSASGSAYGYTF TGCAGTGCTAGTGGCAGTGCCTATGGCTACACCTTC
TRBD2 TRBJ2-7 15 TRBV5-4 few CASSLELAGSYEQYF TGTGCCAGCAGCTTGGAACTAGCGGGGAGCTACGAGCAGTACTTC
- TRBJ1-2 12 TRBV19 - CASADSWYGYTF TGTGCCAGTGCGGACAGTTGGTATGGCTACACCTTC
- TRBJ1-2 15 TRBV9 - CASSPRTDNYHGYTF TGTGCCAGCAGCCCTCGGACAGATAACTATCATGGCTACACCTTC
- TRBJ1-5 13 TRBV6-1 - CASTGQKNQPQHF TGTGCCAGCACCGGACAGAAGAATCAGCCCCAGCATTTT
TRBD1 TRBJ1-4 15 TRBV30 once CAWSYFGTGDEKLFF TGTGCCTGGAGTTACTTTGGGACAGGGGATGAAAAACTGTTTTTT
TRBD2 TRBJ2-3 14 TRBV6-5 - CASGRRGGTDTQYF TGTGCCAGCGGGAGGCGGGGGGGCACAGATACGCAGTATTTT
TRBD1 TRBJ2-1 16 TRBV7-9 - CASSPLGTGEANEQFF TGTGCCAGCAGCCCCCTCGGGACAGGGGAGGCCAATGAGCAGTTCTTC
TRBD1 TRBJ1-6 15 TRBV10-3 - CAISYGTGHNSPLHF TGTGCCATCAGCTACGGGACAGGGCATAATTCACCCCTCCACTTT
- TRBJ1-2 11 TRBV30 - CAWSVQSGYTF TGTGCCTGGAGTGTACAGTCTGGCTACACCTTC
TRBD1 TRBJ1-1 16 TRBV15 few CATSHSRGFSNTEAFF TGTGCCACCAGCCATTCCAGGGGGTTCTCGAACACTGAAGCTTTCTTT
- TRBJ1-5 13 TRBV10-3 - CAIRGALNQPQHF TGTGCCATCAGAGGGGCCCTCAATCAGCCCCAGCATTTT
TRBD1 TRBJ1-2 15 TRBV18 - CASSPGSGGAYGYTF TGTGCCAGCTCACCGGGATCAGGGGGCGCCTATGGCTACACCTTC
TRBD2 TRBJ2-2 14 TRBV19 - CASGAGGRTGELFF TGTGCCAGTGGAGCGGGGGGGCGCACCGGGGAGCTGTTTTTT
- TRBJ2-7 13 TRBV12-3/TRBV12-4 once CAISQDLAHEQYF TGTGCCATATCTCAGGACTTGGCCCACGAGCAGTACTTC
- TRBJ1-5 14 TRBV9 - CASSVEGTNQPQHF TGTGCCAGCAGCGTAGAAGGGACAAATCAGCCCCAGCATTTT
TRBD1 TRBJ2-7 15 TRBV28 - CASRRQGPSSYEQYF TGTGCCAGCAGGCGACAGGGCCCGAGCTCCTACGAGCAGTACTTC
- TRBJ1-6 11 TRBV28 - CASTQNSPLHF TGTGCCAGCACCCAAAATTCACCCCTCCACTTT
- TRBJ1-1 15 TRBV30 - CAWSVPASENTEAFF TGTGCCTGGAGTGTACCCGCCAGTGAGAACACTGAAGCTTTCTTT
- TRBJ1-3 14 TRBV6-5 - CASSPRGAGNTIYF TGTGCCAGCTCTCCCCGGGGGGCTGGAAACACCATATATTTT
- TRBJ2-1 15 TRBV2 once CASSDSRGGYNEQFF TGTGCCAGCAGTGATAGTAGAGGGGGTTACAATGAGCAGTTCTTC
TRBD1 TRBJ1-1 16 TRBV5-5 - CASSSRQGGTNTEAFF TGTGCCAGCAGCTCCCGACAGGGGGGAACAAACACTGAAGCTTTCTTT
TRBD1 TRBJ1-2 15 TRBV6-1 - CASSESGQGNYGYTF TGTGCCAGCAGTGAATCCGGACAGGGTAACTATGGCTACACCTTC
- TRBJ2-5 15 TRBV4-1 - CASSQGLSYQETQYF TGCGCCAGCAGCCAAGGACTTTCGTACCAAGAGACCCAGTACTTC
TRBD2 TRBJ2-2 16 TRBV9 - CASSVGLAGGTGELFF TGTGCCAGCAGCGTCGGACTAGCGGGGGGGACCGGGGAGCTGTTTTTT